This T cell receptor beta chain originates from a study of T cell changes during pregnancy in multiple sclerosis. Only in-frame clones appear in the TCRdb table, and some are missing; sequencing was by immunoSEQ multiplex PCR. This sample has about 33,000 clones; approximately 90% occur once, and the top ten carry about 3%. After removal of 0 bases from V and 4 bases from J, the junction contained 8 bases not matched to a gene. The CDR3 loop spans 19 amino acids. Germline assignment: CDR1 MGHRA and CDR2 YSYEKL. This receptor was taken from a female donor in good health, enrolled as a control in a pregnancy study. The sample in question was CD4+ T cells from peripheral blood mononuclear cells, obtained in the third trimester of pregnancy. This chain joins TRBV4-1 and TRBJ2-3; 15 nucleotides agree with TRBD2. For the CDR3, the DNA is TGCGCCAGCAGCCAAGAGGGACTAGCGGGAGGCCGAGGGGCAGATACGCAGTATTTT. Its protein product is CASSQEGLAGGRGADTQYF.